This record covers a single T cell receptor beta chain. Its antigen is still unknown. The CDR3 is 13 residues long. Trimming took 8 bases from V and 4 from J; bases not matched to a gene: 6. CDR1 SGHTA and CDR2 FQGNSA come from the germline V gene. This entry belongs to a study of blood T cells in healthy people across ages. The authors ran a second PCR of roughly 6 to 12 cycles using a sample-barcoded 5' primer and a J-beta primer mix. The template-switch adaptor, which had 12 random nucleotides, put a tag on each cDNA molecule. Via MiXCR, TCRdb re-called the 5' RACE reads, giving one row per CDR3 protein. The sample holds about 640,000 distinct CDR3 sequences, around three fifths seen once. Study findings and constraints: Across the age range, TCR beta diversity per million T cells fell in a roughly linear way. There were more naive CD4+ cells and higher diversity in long-lived donors than in aged donors. Those diversity estimates obtained from one million T cells were thought to be underestimates.

The clonotype originates from a man aged 55 to 70 in good health. The V call is TRBV7-2, the J call TRBJ2-5; 8 bases map to TRBD1. Sequencing was done on a sample of blood. The CDR3 reads CASGLQGGETQYF. In nucleotides, the CDR3 is TGTGCCAGCGGGTTACAGGGGGGAGAGACCCAGTACTTC.